One sample yielded the 9 T cell receptor beta chains listed below, sequenced in a study of blood T cell repertoires in COVID-19. The repertoire was sequenced with immunoSEQ multiplex PCR; TCRdb's copy has only in-frame clones and lacks some. The table shows about 100,000 clones, with around nine tenths occurring only once. Source material: peripheral blood. Receptors were obtained from a man older than 75 with acute or convalescent COVID-19.

This clone has just a few counts. This chain connects TRBV5-8 to TRBJ2-7, with TRBD2 matching over 10 bases. The CDR3 spans 16 residues. With V trimmed by 4 bases and J by 2 bases, 9 bases remained unmatched. CDR1 and CDR2 from the germline V gene are SGHTS and YDEGEE. The CDR3 DNA sequence: TGTGCCAGCAGCCTGGGGCTCGGACTAGCGGCCTACGAGCAGTACTTC. It translates to CASSLGLGLAAYEQYF.

This chain connects TRBV19 to TRBJ2-3, with D possibly matching TRBD1 (5 bases). Trimming removed 4 bases at V and 0 bases at J, with 8 bases between. The CDR3 consists of 14 residues. Germline V gene sequence: CDR1 LNHDA, CDR2 SQIVND (reference sequence). CDR3 region: CASSKGLSTDTQYF. The CDR3, as DNA: TGTGCCAGTAGTAAGGGGCTAAGCACAGATACGCAGTATTTT.

V is TRBV18 and J is TRBJ2-7; 9 nucleotides match TRBD2. Germline-derived CDR1 and CDR2 are KGHSH and LQKENI. J lost 5 bases, V lost 3 bases, and 8 bases had no gene match. CDR3 length: 15 amino acids. CDR3 amino acids: CASSPSGGRGHEQYF. CDR3 DNA: TGTGCCAGCTCACCGAGCGGGGGGCGAGGGCACGAGCAGTACTTC. Full variable domain (remainder filled in from reference TRBV18 and TRBJ2-7): NAGVMQNPRHLVRRRGQEARLRCSPMKGHSHVYWYRQLPEEGLKFMVYLQKENIIDESGMPKERFSAEFPKEGPSILRIQQVVRGDSAAYFCASSPSGGRGHEQYFGPGTRLTVT.

The chain couples TRBV27 to TRBJ2-7; D unresolved. V was shortened by 5 bases and J by 0 bases, with 5 bases between the two germline ends. Germline CDR1 MNHEY, CDR2 SMNVEV (reference sequence). The CDR3 contains 12 residues. CDR3 sequence (DNA): TGTGCCAGCAGTCCGTTCTCCTACGAGCAGTACTTC. Its translation: CASSPFSYEQYF.

This clone came up once. In the same sample, other DNA sequences code for this CDR3. The V and J genes are TRBV5-6 and TRBJ2-1; TRBD1 aligns across 11 bases. J lost 7 bases, V lost 3 bases, and 0 bases had no gene match. The CDR3 spans 13 residues. Germline assignment: CDR1 SGHDT and CDR2 YYEEEE. In nucleotides, the CDR3 is TGTGCCAGCAGCTGGGACAGGGGGAATGAGCAGTTCTTC. This codes for CASSWDRGNEQFF.

This sequence joins TRBV28 and TRBJ2-7; D possibly corresponds to TRBD1 (6 bases). CDR3 length: 13 amino acids. V lost 2 bases and J lost 7, with 12 bases in between. Germline-derived CDR1 and CDR2 are MDHEN and SYDVKM. Written as DNA, the CDR3 is TGTGCCAGCAGTTTACAGGGGTCGGGAGAGCAGTACTTC. This translates into CASSLQGSGEQYF.

This clone has a handful of counts. The genes are TRBV19 and TRBJ2-2, with no clear D. Germline CDR1 is LNHDA and CDR2 is SQIVND (reference sequence). The V end lost 3 bases, the J end lost 6 bases, and 5 bases lay between the germline ends. This CDR3 spans 12 amino acids. CDR3 protein: CASSITAGELFF. The CDR3 nucleotides read TGTGCCAGTAGTATTACAGCCGGGGAGCTGTTTTTT.

Concerning this clone itself: The sample carries other DNA sequences with the same CDR3. The chain couples TRBV15 to TRBJ2-2; a possible D gene is TRBD1 (6 bases). This CDR3 has 16 residues. With 0 bases removed from V and 1 base from J, the gap between germline ends came to 9 bases. Germline V gene data show CDR1 as LNHNV and CDR2 as YYDKDF (reference sequence). Here the CDR3 reads CATSRDPTGNTGELFF. In nucleotides, the CDR3 is TGTGCCACCAGCAGAGATCCGACAGGGAACACCGGGGAGCTGTTTTTT.

V is TRBV7-9 and J is TRBJ2-1; 8 nucleotides agree with TRBD1. CDR3 length: 17 residues. The V gene's germline CDR1 is SEHNR and CDR2 FQNEAQ (reference sequence). The J segment lost 0 bases and the V segment lost 2 bases, leaving 6 bases of the junction unmatched. The CDR3 DNA reads TGTGCCAGCAGCTTATTTCCGACAGGGGACTCCTACAATGAGCAGTTCTTC. Translated, it gives CASSLFPTGDSYNEQFF.